These 28 T cell receptor beta chains came from one sample sequenced in a study of control samples from healthy donors and cancer patients. Clones were sequenced by immunoSEQ multiplex PCR, and TCRdb holds only the in-frame ones, with some missing. The sample records fewer than 500,000 clones, around nine tenths being singletons. The source material was PBMCs. The receptors stem from a man aged 35 to 55 with head and neck cancer.

V and J are TRBV29-1 and TRBJ2-3; D may be TRBD2 (5 bases). V lost 4 bases, J lost 9 bases, and 17 bases lay in between. This CDR3 has 13 residues. Germline lookup yields CDR1 SQVTM and CDR2 ANQGSEA. CDR3 bases: TGCAGCGTTGGGGCGTCGTCGGGGTCCACGCAGTATTTT. Translated, it gives CSVGASSGSTQYF.

The V call is TRBV19, the J call TRBJ2-7; 7 bases are a match to TRBD1. Germline CDR1 is LNHDA and CDR2 is SQIVND (reference sequence). After removal of 6 bases from V and 3 bases from J, the junction contained 5 bases not matched to a gene. CDR3 length: 13 residues. CDR3: CASSSRQGYEQYF. The CDR3 DNA sequence: TGTGCCAGTAGCTCGAGACAGGGCTACGAGCAGTACTTC.

The rearrangement links TRBV7-2 to TRBJ2-4, with a weak D call TRBD2 (7 bases). Germline V CDR1 and CDR2: SGHTA, FQGNSA. The V and J ends lost 3 bases and 5 bases respectively, with 14 bases between them. The CDR3 is 15 amino acids. CDR3 sequence: CASSLIAGAENIQYF. CDR3 nucleotide sequence: TGTGCCAGCAGCTTGATCGCGGGGGCAGAAAACATTCAGTACTTC.

The genes are TRBV18 and TRBJ1-1; a possible D gene is TRBD1 (5 bases). The V end was cut by 4 bases, the J end by 2 bases, with 17 bases between. From germline, CDR1 is KGHSH and CDR2 LQKENI. CDR3 length: 16 residues. This chain's CDR3 is CASSLGDAGLNTEAFF. The CDR3, as DNA: TGTGCCAGCTCACTAGGGGACGCGGGCCTAAACACTGAAGCTTTCTTT.

This chain links TRBV6-1 with TRBJ2-1, with D maybe TRBD2 (5 bases). V dropped 3 bases and J dropped 1 base, with 13 bases sitting between them. Germline V gives CDR1 MNHNS, CDR2 SASEGT. The length of the CDR3 is 16 residues. The CDR3 protein is CASSEYYGVSYNEQFF. The CDR3 DNA sequence: TGTGCCAGCAGTGAGTATTACGGGGTATCCTACAATGAGCAGTTCTTC.

This chain links TRBV24-1 with TRBJ1-5; D ambiguous. Per germline, CDR1 KGHDR and CDR2 SFDVKD. The CDR3 runs to 15 residues. The V end lost 4 bases, the J end lost 2 bases, and 11 bases lay between the germline ends. This CDR3 is CATSEGGQGNQPQHF. CDR3 nucleotides: TGTGCCACCAGTGAGGGAGGTCAGGGCAATCAGCCCCAGCATTTT.

A remark on this clone: This specimen includes other DNA sequences encoding the same CDR3. The chain joins TRBV3-1 (or the pseudogene TRBV3-2) to TRBJ2-5; 10 nucleotides agree with TRBD2. Trimming took 1 base from V and 4 from J; bases not matched to a gene: 21. The CDR3 is made up of 21 amino acids. CDR1 is LGHDT and CDR2 is YNNKEL in the germline V gene (reference sequence). CDR3 residues: CASSQVESPGLAGVDRETQYF. CDR3 DNA sequence: TGTGCCAGCAGCCAAGTCGAAAGCCCGGGGCTAGCGGGAGTGGATAGAGAGACCCAGTACTTC.

This rearrangement joins TRBV5-1 to TRBJ2-7, with TRBD1 matching 7 bases. CDR3 length: 14 residues. Per the germline V gene, CDR1 is SGHRS and CDR2 is YFSETQ. The junction had 11 bases not matched to a gene; V was cut back by 5 bases and J by 6 bases. CDR3 sequence (DNA): TGCGCCAGCAGTTTCCGACAGGGAGTTGGCGAGCAGTACTTC. Encoded protein: CASSFRQGVGEQYF.

This chain connects TRBV1 to TRBJ1-5; whether TRBD1, the table's D call, matches the DNA was not checked. TRBV1 is described as a pseudogene. This CDR3 comprises 17 residues. CDR3 region: CTSSHRTGGPRSKPQHF. Written as DNA, the CDR3 is TGCACCAGCAGCCACCGGACAGGGGGCCCTCGAAGCAAGCCCCAGCATTTT.

The gene calls are TRBV18 and TRBJ2-2, with D unclear. The CDR3 covers 17 residues. Germline V gene data show CDR1 as KGHSH and CDR2 as LQKENI. The V gene lost 3 bases and the J gene lost 0 bases, with 14 bases spanning the gap. DNA for the CDR3: TGTGCCAGCTCACCCAGTGGAAACAGCCCGAACACCGGGGAGCTGTTTTTT. Protein: CASSPSGNSPNTGELFF.

The chain carries TRBV27 and TRBJ2-7, with no clear D. V lost 2 bases and J 0 bases, leaving 8 bases between the germline ends. Per the germline V gene, CDR1 is MNHEY and CDR2 is SMNVEV (reference sequence). This CDR3 comprises 14 residues. CDR3: CASSLTRNSYEQYF. CDR3 bases: TGTGCCAGCAGTTTAACAAGGAACTCCTACGAGCAGTACTTC.

This rearrangement joins TRBV18 to TRBJ2-2; possibly TRBD1 for D (6 bases). The CDR3 is 16 residues long. The V gene lost 2 bases and the J gene lost 1 base, with 11 bases spanning the gap. Germline CDR1 and CDR2: KGHSH and LQKENI. For the CDR3, the DNA is TGTGCCAGCTCACCAGTTATGGGACAGAACACCGGGGAGCTGTTTTTT. As protein: CASSPVMGQNTGELFF.

This chain joins TRBV6-6 and TRBJ2-3; D unresolved. CDR3 size: 15 residues. The V and J ends lost 6 bases and 2 bases respectively, with 15 bases between them. CDR1 MNHNY and CDR2 SVGAGI come from the germline V gene (reference sequence). The CDR3: CASRPNRVYTDTQYF. In DNA form, the CDR3 reads TGTGCCAGCAGACCTAACAGAGTATACACAGATACGCAGTATTTT.

V and J are TRBV27 and TRBJ2-2; 11 bases map to TRBD2. CDR3 length: 19 amino acids. Per germline, CDR1 MNHEY and CDR2 SMNVEV (reference sequence). Trimming cost V 3 bases and J 0 bases; bases outside gene matches: 9. CDR3 coding DNA: TGTGCCAGCAGTTTGGTGGGAGTAGCGGGAGGGCCGAACACCGGGGAGCTGTTTTTT. Encoded protein: CASSLVGVAGGPNTGELFF.

This chain uses TRBV5-6 with TRBJ1-5, with D possibly being TRBD1 (5 bases). Germline V gene sequence: CDR1 SGHDT, CDR2 YYEEEE. The CDR3 is 16 residues long. V gave up 4 bases and J gave up 4 bases, with 18 bases separating them. The CDR3 sequence is CASSDFDYGGNQPQHF. The CDR3 DNA reads as TGTGCCAGCAGCGATTTTGATTATGGGGGTAATCAGCCCCAGCATTTT.

The rearrangement links TRBV28 to TRBJ1-1, with D possibly matching TRBD1 (5 bases). There are 16 residues in the CDR3. The ends were cut back, 5 bases at V and 4 bases at J, with 20 bases in the middle. Germline lookup yields CDR1 MDHEN and CDR2 SYDVKM. The CDR3 coding sequence is TGTGCCAGCAGTCAAATCCGTCCTGACAGAGCCACTGAAGCTTTCTTT. Translated, it gives CASSQIRPDRATEAFF. Using reference TRBV28 and TRBJ1-1 for the parts outside the CDR3, the full variable domain is DVKVTQSSRYLVKRTGEKVFLECVQDMDHENMFWYRQDPGLGLRLIYFSYDVKMKEKGDIPEGYSVSREKKERFSLILESASTNQTSMYLCASSQIRPDRATEAFFGQGTRLTVV.

This clone was observed a few times. The chain employs TRBV7-8 and TRBJ2-5; weak D call: TRBD2 (6 bases). The CDR3 length is 15 residues. CDR1 and CDR2 (germline): SGHVS, FQNEAQ. The V end lost 1 base, the J end lost 1 base, and 10 bases lay between the germline ends. In DNA form, the CDR3 reads TGTGCCAGCAGCTTAGTTCGGGGGACCCAAGAGACCCAGTACTTC. Translated: CASSLVRGTQETQYF. Variable domain in full (rest from reference TRBV7-8 and TRBJ2-5): GAGVSQSPRYKVAKRGQDVALRCDPISGHVSLFWYQQALGQGPEFLTYFQNEAQLDKSGLPSDRFFAERPEGSVSTLKIQRTQQEDSAVYLCASSLVRGTQETQYFGPGTRLLVL.

This rearrangement joins TRBV29-1 to TRBJ1-4; the D gene is possibly TRBD1 (6 bases). Germline CDR1 and CDR2: SQVTM and ANQGSEA. This CDR3 is built from 13 residues. V lost 4 bases and J lost 7, with 13 bases in between. The CDR3 reads CSVGGQQGEKLFF. The CDR3 DNA is TGCAGCGTTGGAGGACAGCAAGGTGAAAAACTGTTTTTT.

The chain links TRBV10-2 to TRBJ2-3, with TRBD2 matching 8 bases. The germline V gene encodes CDR1 WSHSY and CDR2 SAAADI. The CDR3 length is 18 residues. V lost 0 bases, J lost 0 bases, and 8 bases stayed unmatched. The CDR3 spells CASSESSGGAPSTDTQYF. The CDR3 DNA reads TGCGCCAGCAGTGAGTCAAGCGGGGGCGCGCCTAGCACAGATACGCAGTATTTT.

The chain recombines TRBV2 with TRBJ2-1, with 8 bases identical to TRBD2. Germline V gene lookup returns CDR1 SNHLY and CDR2 FYNNEI. The CDR3 covers 15 residues. The CDR3 region is CATPGPSGSYNEQFF. The DNA for the CDR3 is TGTGCAACGCCAGGGCCTAGCGGGTCCTACAATGAGCAGTTCTTC.

The chain joins TRBV9 to TRBJ2-7; a weak D match, TRBD2 (6 bases). The germline V gene encodes CDR1 SGDLS and CDR2 YYNGEE. The CDR3 loop spans 16 amino acids. The V gene lost 3 bases and the J gene lost 4 bases, with 20 bases spanning the gap. CDR3 protein: CASSGGRGIQGYEQYF. In DNA, the CDR3 is TGTGCCAGCAGCGGAGGCCGGGGGATTCAAGGTTACGAGCAGTACTTC.

The J gene is TRBJ1-4, the V gene TRBV5-6; D gene ambiguous. The CDR3 runs 16 residues. Germline V lookup: CDR1 SGHDT, CDR2 YYEEEE. Trimming stripped 0 bases from V and 5 bases from J, with 14 bases between. This CDR3 is CASSLARIGGNEKLFF. CDR3 nucleotides: TGTGCCAGCAGCTTGGCCCGAATAGGAGGGAATGAAAAACTGTTTTTT.

The chain carries TRBV11-3 and TRBJ1-1; 7 bases match TRBD1. The CDR3 contains 13 residues. V dropped 5 bases and J dropped 5; count of bases not matched to a gene: 5. In germline, CDR1 is SGHNT, CDR2 YENEEA. CDR3 residues: CASSQRTGTEAFF. The CDR3 DNA follows: TGTGCCAGCAGCCAGAGGACAGGAACTGAAGCTTTCTTT.

This clone was observed a single time. The chain carries TRBV4-3 and TRBJ1-4; unclear D gene. The V end was cut by 1 base, the J end by 3 bases, with 12 bases between. From germline, CDR1 is LGHNA and CDR2 YSLEER. The CDR3 is 16 amino acids. As DNA, the CDR3 is TGCGCCAGCAGCCAAGGAGGAGGGCTGGCTAATGAAAAACTGTTTTTT. It yields the protein CASSQGGGLANEKLFF.

The chain uses TRBV10-2 and TRBJ2-1; D remains unclear. Germline CDR1 is WSHSY and CDR2 is SAAADI. This CDR3 comprises 15 residues. V was pared by 0 bases and J by 0 bases, with 6 bases between. In DNA form, the CDR3 reads TGCGCCAGCAGTGAGTCGTGGAGCTCCTACAATGAGCAGTTCTTC. Its translation: CASSESWSSYNEQFF.

In DNA form, the CDR3 reads TGTGCCTGGAGTCCGTCGTTGGGACAGCGGATAATAAGGCATTTT. This encodes CAWSPSLGQRIIRHF. The chain combines TRBV30 with TRBJ1-5; 7 bases agree with TRBD1. Germline trimming cut 2 bases from V and 15 bases from J; bases unmatched to any gene: 19. There are 15 residues in the CDR3. CDR1 is GTSNPN, CDR2 SVGIG, per germline (reference sequence). Full variable domain (outside the CDR3, taken from reference TRBV30 and TRBJ1-5): SQTIHQWPATLVQPVGSPLSLECTVEGTSNPNLYWYRQAAGRGLQLLFYSVGIGQISSEVPQNLSASRPQDRQFILSSKKLLLSDSGFYLCAWSPSLGQRIIRHFGDGTRLSIL.

This chain uses TRBV24-1 with TRBJ2-3; D remains ambiguous. CDR3 size: 15 residues. Germline CDR1 KGHDR, CDR2 SFDVKD. The ends were cut back, 1 base at V and 1 base at J, with 8 bases in the middle. The CDR3 nucleotides read TGTGCCACCAGTGATTTCGGAACTGGCACAGATACGCAGTATTTT. It codes for CATSDFGTGTDTQYF.

In DNA form, the CDR3 reads TGTGCCAGCAGCCGGGGGACAGGGTACACCGGGGAGCTGTTTTTT. Translating it yields CASSRGTGYTGELFF. V and J are TRBV6-5 and TRBJ2-2, with 9 bases identical to TRBD1. V lost 6 bases and J lost 3; bases outside the gene matches: 5. Germline CDR1 is MNHEY and CDR2 is SVGAGI. This CDR3 comprises 15 residues.